The entry that follows covers one TCR beta chain sequence. The data were obtained in a study of shared clonotypes between healthy human individuals. The CDR3 is 15 amino acids. The germline V gene has CDR1 MNHEY and CDR2 SVGAGI. V was clipped by 7 bases and J by 4 bases, with 16 bases between them. Libraries were prepared by immunoSEQ multiplex PCR; TCRdb keeps only in-frame clonotypes and omits some of them. Here the sample spans over 2,000,000 clones, 80% to 95% being singletons. Terminally differentiated effector memory CD45RA+ cells were excluded from the naive CD8 cells, which were CD45RO-negative and positively selected for CCR7.

J is TRBJ2-2 and V is TRBV6-5; D possibly corresponds to TRBD2 (6 bases). The sample was naive CD8+ T cells from PBMCs. The clonotype comes from a man younger than 35 in good health. Some clones in this sample may be carry-over from other donors' samples. The chain's CDR3 is CASTPGGEATGELFF. The CDR3 DNA reads TGTGCCAGCACCCCCGGCGGGGAGGCCACCGGGGAGCTGTTTTTT.